What follows describes a single T cell receptor (beta chain). V gave up 5 bases and J gave up 4 bases, with 17 bases separating them. This CDR3 comprises 15 residues. CDR1 SGHVS and CDR2 FQNEAQ come from the germline V gene. This sample was taken from a study of pediatric ulcerative colitis. One to two pinch biopsies were taken from the rectum during colonoscopy. Clones were read by immunoSEQ multiplex PCR, and TCRdb kept only the in-frame ones, dropping some. The sample shows tens of thousands of clones, roughly 82% of them seen only once. Sequenced: gut tissue. This chain joins TRBV7-8 and TRBJ2-5, with D perhaps being TRBD1 or TRBD2 (5 bases each). The receptor was derived from a boy younger than 18 with severe ulcerative colitis. The CDR3 region is CASSLANGGAETQYF. The CDR3 DNA follows: TGTGCCAGCAGCCTCGCCAATGGGGGTGCAGAGACCCAGTACTTC.